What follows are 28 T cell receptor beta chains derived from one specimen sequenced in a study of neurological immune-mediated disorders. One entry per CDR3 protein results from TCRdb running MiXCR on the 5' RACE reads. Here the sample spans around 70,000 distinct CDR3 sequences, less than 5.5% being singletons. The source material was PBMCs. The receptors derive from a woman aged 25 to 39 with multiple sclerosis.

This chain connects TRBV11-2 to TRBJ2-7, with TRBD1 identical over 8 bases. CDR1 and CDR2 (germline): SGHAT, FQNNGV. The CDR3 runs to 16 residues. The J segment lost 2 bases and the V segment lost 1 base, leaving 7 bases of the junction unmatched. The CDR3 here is CASSLGPGQAAYEQYF. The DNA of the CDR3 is TGTGCCAGCAGCTTAGGGCCGGGACAGGCCGCCTACGAGCAGTACTTC.

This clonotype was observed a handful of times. The CDR3 spells CASSQDPSGGNYEQYF. The CDR3 nucleotides are TGCGCCAGCAGCCAAGATCCTAGCGGGGGGAACTACGAGCAGTACTTC. V usage is TRBV4-1 and J usage is TRBJ2-7, with TRBD2 matching over 11 bases. Trimming cost V 0 bases and J 3 bases; bases outside gene matches: 4. CDR3 length: 16 residues. Germline V gene sequence: CDR1 MGHRA, CDR2 YSYEKL.

CDR3 nucleotide sequence: TGTGCCAGCAGCGTGACAGGGGATAACTATGGCTACACCTTC. It yields the protein CASSVTGDNYGYTF. The rearrangement uses TRBV28 and TRBJ1-2; 8 bases align to TRBD1. V was clipped by 6 bases and J by 1 base; unmatched bases: 4. This CDR3 is 14 amino acids long. The germline CDR1 and CDR2 sequences are MDHEN and SYDVKM.

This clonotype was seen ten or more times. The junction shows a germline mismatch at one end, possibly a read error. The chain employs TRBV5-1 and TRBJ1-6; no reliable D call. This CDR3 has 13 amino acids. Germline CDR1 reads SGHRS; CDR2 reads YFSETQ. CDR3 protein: CASSLAGRSPLNF. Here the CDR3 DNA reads TGCGCCAGCAGCTTGGCTGGGCGTTCACCCCTCAACTTT.

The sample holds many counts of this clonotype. CDR3 DNA: TGCGCCAGCAGCTTGGCGGACCTAGCGTACACCGGGGAGCTGTTTTTT. This sequence encodes CASSLADLAYTGELFF. The chain employs TRBV5-1 and TRBJ2-2; possible D gene TRBD2, 6 bases. Trimming removed 0 bases from V and 3 bases from J, with 12 bases in between. This CDR3 contains 16 residues. Looked up from germline, CDR1 is SGHRS and CDR2 is YFSETQ.

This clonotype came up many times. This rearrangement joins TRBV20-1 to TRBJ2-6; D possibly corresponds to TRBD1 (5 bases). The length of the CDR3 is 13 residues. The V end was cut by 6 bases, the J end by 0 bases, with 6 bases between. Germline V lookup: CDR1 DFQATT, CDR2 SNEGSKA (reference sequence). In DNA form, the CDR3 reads TGCAGTGCCGACAGCTCTGGGGCCAACGTCCTGACTTTC. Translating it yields CSADSSGANVLTF.

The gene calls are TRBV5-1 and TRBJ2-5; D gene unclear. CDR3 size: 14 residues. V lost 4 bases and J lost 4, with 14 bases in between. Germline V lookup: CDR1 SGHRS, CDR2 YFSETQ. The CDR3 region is CASSPRRTRETQYF. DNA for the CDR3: TGCGCCAGCAGCCCTAGGCGGACCAGAGAGACCCAGTACTTC.

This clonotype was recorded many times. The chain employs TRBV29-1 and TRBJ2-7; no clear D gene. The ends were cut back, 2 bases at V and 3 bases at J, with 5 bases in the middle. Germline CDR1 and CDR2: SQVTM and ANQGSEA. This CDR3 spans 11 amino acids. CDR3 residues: CSVELDYEQYF. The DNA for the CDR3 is TGCAGCGTTGAATTGGACTACGAGCAGTACTTC.

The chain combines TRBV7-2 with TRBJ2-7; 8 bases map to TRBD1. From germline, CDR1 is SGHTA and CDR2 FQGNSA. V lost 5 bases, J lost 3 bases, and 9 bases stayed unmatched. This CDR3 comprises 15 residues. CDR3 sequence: CASSLLDRDIYEQYF. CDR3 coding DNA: TGTGCCAGCAGCCTTCTGGACAGGGACATCTACGAGCAGTACTTC.

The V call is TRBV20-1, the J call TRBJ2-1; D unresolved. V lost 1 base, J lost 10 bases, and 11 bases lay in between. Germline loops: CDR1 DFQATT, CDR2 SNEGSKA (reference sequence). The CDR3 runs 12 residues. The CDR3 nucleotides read TGCAGTGCTAGAGGCCCCGCTGGCGAGCAGTTCTTC. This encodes CSARGPAGEQFF.

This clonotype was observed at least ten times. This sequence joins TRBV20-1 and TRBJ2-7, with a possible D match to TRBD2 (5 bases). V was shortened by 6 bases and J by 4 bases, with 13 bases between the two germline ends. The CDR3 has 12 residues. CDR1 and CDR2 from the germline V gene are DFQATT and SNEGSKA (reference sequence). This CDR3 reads CSASRTGYEQYF. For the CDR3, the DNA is TGCAGTGCCAGTCGAACGGGGTACGAGCAGTACTTC.

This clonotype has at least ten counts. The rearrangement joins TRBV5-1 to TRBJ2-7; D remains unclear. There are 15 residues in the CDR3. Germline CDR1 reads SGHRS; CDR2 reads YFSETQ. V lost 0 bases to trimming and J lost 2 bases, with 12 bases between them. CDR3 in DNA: TGCGCCAGCAGCTTGGGCCTAGGTGGGCCCTACGAGCAGTACTTC. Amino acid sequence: CASSLGLGGPYEQYF.

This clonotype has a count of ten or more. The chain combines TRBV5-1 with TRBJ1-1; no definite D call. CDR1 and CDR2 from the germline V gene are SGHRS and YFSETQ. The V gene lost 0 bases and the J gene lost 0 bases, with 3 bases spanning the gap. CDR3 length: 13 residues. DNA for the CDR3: TGCGCCAGCAGCTTGGTAGTGAACACTGAAGCTTTCTTT. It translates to CASSLVVNTEAFF.

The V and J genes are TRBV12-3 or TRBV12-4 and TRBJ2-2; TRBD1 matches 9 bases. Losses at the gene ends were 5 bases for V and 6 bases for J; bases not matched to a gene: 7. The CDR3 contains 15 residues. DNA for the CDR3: TGTGCCAGCAGTCCCCCGGGACAGGGTGCCGGGGAGCTGTTTTTT. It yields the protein CASSPPGQGAGELFF.

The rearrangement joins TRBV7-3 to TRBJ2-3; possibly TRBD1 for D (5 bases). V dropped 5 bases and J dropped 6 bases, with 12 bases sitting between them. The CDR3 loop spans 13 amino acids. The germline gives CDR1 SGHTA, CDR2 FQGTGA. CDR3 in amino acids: CASSTTRQDTQYF. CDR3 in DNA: TGTGCCAGCAGCACTACAAGACAGGATACGCAGTATTTT.

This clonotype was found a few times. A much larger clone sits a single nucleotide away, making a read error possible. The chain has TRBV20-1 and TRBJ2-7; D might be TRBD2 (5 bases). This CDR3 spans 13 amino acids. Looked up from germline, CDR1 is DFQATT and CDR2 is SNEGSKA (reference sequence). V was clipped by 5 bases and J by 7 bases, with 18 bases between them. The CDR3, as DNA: TGCAGTGCTGCCGGACTGCGAGGCGAAGAGCAGTACTTC. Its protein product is CSAAGLRGEEQYF.

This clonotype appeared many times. The CDR3 region is CASRAGGLSNEQFF. Written as DNA, the CDR3 is TGTGCCAGTAGAGCGGGGGGGTTATCCAATGAGCAGTTCTTC. The chain links TRBV2 to TRBJ2-1; 10 nucleotides align to TRBD2. Germline CDR1 and CDR2: SNHLY and FYNNEI. The ends lost 9 bases at V and 6 bases at J; junction bases unmatched: 8. The CDR3 contains 14 residues. The whole variable domain, filled in from reference TRBV2 and TRBJ2-1, reads EPEVTQTPSHQVTQMGQEVILRCVPISNHLYFYWYRQILGQKVEFLVSFYNNEISEKSEIFDDQFSVERPDGSNFTLKIRSTKLEDSAMYFCASRAGGLSNEQFFGPGTRLTVL.

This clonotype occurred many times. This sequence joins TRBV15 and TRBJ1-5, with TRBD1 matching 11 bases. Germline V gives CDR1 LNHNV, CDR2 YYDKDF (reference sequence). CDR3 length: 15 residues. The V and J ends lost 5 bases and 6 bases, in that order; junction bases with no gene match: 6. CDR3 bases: TGTGCCACCAGCCTTTTTGGGACAGGGGGTCAGCCCCAGCATTTT. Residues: CATSLFGTGGQPQHF. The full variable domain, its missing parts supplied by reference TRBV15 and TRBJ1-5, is DAMVIQNPRYQVTQFGKPVTLSCSQTLNHNVMYWYQQKSSQAPKLLFHYYDKDFNNEADTPDNFQSRRPNTSFCFLDIRSPGLGDTAMYLCATSLFGTGGQPQHFGDGTRLSIL.

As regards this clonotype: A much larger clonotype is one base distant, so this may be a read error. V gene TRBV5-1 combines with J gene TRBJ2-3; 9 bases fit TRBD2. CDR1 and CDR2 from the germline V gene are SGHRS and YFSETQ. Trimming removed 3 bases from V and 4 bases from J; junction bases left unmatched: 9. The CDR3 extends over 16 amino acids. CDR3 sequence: CASSSGTSSKADTQYF. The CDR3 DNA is TGCGCCAGCAGCTCCGGGACTAGCAGTAAAGCAGATACGCAGTATTTT.

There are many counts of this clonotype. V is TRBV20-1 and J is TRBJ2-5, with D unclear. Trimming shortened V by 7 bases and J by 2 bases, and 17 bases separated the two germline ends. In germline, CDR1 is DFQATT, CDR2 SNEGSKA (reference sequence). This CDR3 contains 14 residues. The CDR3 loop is CSVGRTGRQETQYF. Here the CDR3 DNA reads TGCAGTGTAGGCCGGACCGGACGGCAAGAGACCCAGTACTTC.

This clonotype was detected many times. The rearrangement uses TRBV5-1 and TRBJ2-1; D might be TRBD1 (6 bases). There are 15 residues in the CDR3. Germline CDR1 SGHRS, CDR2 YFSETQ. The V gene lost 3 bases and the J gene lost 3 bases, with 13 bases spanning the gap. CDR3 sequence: CASSSTDRFYNEQFF. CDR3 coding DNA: TGCGCCAGCAGCTCAACGGACAGATTCTACAATGAGCAGTTCTTC.

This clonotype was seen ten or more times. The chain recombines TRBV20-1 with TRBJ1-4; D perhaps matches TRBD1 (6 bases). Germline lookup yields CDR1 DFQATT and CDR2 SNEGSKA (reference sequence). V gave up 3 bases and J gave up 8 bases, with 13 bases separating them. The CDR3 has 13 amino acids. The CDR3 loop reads CSARDSTREKLFF. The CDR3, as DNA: TGCAGTGCTAGGGACAGCACTCGGGAAAAACTGTTTTTT.

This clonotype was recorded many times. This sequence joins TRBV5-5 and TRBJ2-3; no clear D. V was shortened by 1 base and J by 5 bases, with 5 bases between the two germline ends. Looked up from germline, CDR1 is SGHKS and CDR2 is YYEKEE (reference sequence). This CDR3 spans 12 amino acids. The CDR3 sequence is CASSLIGDTQYF. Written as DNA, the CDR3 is TGTGCCAGCAGCTTGATTGGAGATACGCAGTATTTT.

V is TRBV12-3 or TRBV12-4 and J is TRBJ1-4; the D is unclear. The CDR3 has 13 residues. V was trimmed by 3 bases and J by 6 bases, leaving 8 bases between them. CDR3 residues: CASSFKGDEKLFF. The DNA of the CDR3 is TGTGCCAGCAGTTTCAAGGGTGATGAAAAACTGTTTTTT.

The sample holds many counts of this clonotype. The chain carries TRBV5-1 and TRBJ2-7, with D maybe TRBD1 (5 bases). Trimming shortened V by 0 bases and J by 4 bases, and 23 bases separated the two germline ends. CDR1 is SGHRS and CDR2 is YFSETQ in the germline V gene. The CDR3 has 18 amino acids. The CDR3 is CASSLALRTQRQLYEQYF. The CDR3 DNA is TGCGCCAGCAGCTTGGCCCTGCGAACTCAAAGACAGCTATACGAGCAGTACTTC.

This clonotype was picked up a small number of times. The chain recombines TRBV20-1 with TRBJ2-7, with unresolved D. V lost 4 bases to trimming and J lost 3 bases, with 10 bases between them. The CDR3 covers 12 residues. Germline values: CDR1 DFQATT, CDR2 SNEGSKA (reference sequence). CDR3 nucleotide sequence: TGCAGTGCTATCAGAAAGGGCTACGAGCAGTACTTC. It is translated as CSAIRKGYEQYF.

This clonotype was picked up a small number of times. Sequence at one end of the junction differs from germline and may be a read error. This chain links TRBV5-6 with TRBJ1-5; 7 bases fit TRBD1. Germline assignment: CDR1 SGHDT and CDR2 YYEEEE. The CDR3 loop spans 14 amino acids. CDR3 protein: CASSFFTGDQPQNF. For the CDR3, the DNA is TGTGCCAGCAGCTTTTTCACAGGGGATCAGCCCCAGAATTTT.

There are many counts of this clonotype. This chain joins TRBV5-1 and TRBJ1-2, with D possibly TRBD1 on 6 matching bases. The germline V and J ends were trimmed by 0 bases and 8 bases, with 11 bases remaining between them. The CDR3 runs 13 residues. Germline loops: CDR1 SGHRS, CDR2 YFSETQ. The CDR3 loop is CASSLDGQYGYTF. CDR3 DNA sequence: TGCGCCAGCAGCTTGGATGGACAGTACGGCTACACCTTC. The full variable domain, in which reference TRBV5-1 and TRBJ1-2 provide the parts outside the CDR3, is KAGVTQTPRYLIKTRGQQVTLSCSPISGHRSVSWYQQTPGQGLQFLFEYFSETQRNKGNFPGRFSGRQFSNSRSEMNVSTLELGDSALYLCASSLDGQYGYTFGSGTRLTVV.